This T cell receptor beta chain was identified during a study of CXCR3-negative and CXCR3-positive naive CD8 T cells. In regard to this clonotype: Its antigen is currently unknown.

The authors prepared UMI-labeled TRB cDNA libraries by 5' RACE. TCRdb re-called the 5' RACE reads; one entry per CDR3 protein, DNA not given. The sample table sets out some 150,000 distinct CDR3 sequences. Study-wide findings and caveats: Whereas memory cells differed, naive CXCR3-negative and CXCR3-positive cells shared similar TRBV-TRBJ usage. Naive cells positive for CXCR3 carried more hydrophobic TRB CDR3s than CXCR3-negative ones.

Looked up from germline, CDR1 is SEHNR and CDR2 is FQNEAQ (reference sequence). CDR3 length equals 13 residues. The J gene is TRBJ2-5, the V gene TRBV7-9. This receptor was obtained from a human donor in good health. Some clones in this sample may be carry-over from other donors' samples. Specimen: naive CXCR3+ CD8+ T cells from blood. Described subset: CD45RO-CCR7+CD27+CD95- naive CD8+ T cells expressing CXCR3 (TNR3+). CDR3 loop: CASSLSFSETQYF.